These 3 T cell receptor beta chains came from one sample sequenced in a study of CD8 T cells in Susac syndrome (dated by TCRdb to between 2019 and 2020). The protocol used for the library was the immunoSEQ multiplex PCR assay. RNA was extracted with the RNeasy kit and roughly 0.45 to 1 ug was reverse transcribed using random hexamers. The raw public reads went through TCRdb reprocessing: fastp at Q25, MiXCR clone calling, in-frame beta chains kept. Duplicate CDR3 protein sequences are folded into a single record with the most common DNA and genes. Present in this sample are about 150,000 distinct CDR3 sequences, approximately 94% of which were seen just once. 0.065% to 0.095% of the sample comes from the top ten. Sequencing was carried out using CD4+ T cells from PBMCs. Source of these receptors: a human donor with Susac syndrome.

This chain uses TRBV20-1 with TRBJ2-1, with unresolved D. V lost 6 bases, J lost 0 bases, and 12 bases lay in between. Germline loops: CDR1 DFQATT, CDR2 SNEGSKA (reference sequence). The CDR3 has 14 residues. The CDR3 sequence is CSALTPSSYNEQFF. The CDR3 bases are TGCAGTGCCCTGACTCCGAGCTCCTACAATGAGCAGTTCTTC.

The V gene is TRBV20-1, the J gene TRBJ2-5; 8 bases fit TRBD2. CDR1 DFQATT and CDR2 SNEGSKA come from the germline V gene (reference sequence). V was pared by 3 bases and J by 5 bases, with 8 bases of the junction left unmatched. The CDR3 is made up of 14 amino acids. CDR3 coding DNA: TGCAGTGCTAGCGGGGGGGCCACATTGGAGACCCAGTACTTC. Translated: CSASGGATLETQYF.

CDR3 bases: TGTGCCAGCAGCCCTGACAGGTTCCAAGAGACCCAGTACTTC. This gives the protein CASSPDRFQETQYF. This chain connects TRBV5-4 to TRBJ2-5; perhaps TRBD1 as D (6 bases). V was clipped by 4 bases and J by 1 base, with 11 bases between them. From germline, CDR1 is SGHNT and CDR2 YYREEE (reference sequence). The CDR3 has 14 residues. Combining the CDR3 with reference TRBV5-4 and TRBJ2-5 gives the whole variable domain ETGVTQSPTHLIKTRGQQVTLRCSSQSGHNTVSWYQQALGQGPQFIFQYYREEENGRGNFPPRFSGLQFPNYSSELNVNALELDDSALYLCASSPDRFQETQYFGPGTRLLVL.